In this sample, the clone carrying this T cell receptor beta chain turned up a few times. Its target is not known. TCR beta CDR3 regions were amplified from RNA transcripts. Researchers ran a first-round RT-PCR on the TCR CDR3 using the HTBI primer set. TCRdb recomputed calls from the multiplex PCR reads with MiXCR, one row per CDR3 protein. The profile covers roughly 380,000 distinct CDR3 sequences, with 14% appearing a single time and 9.5% to 12% taken by the ten largest. The diagnostic basis comprised clinical symptoms, serum thyroxine and TRAb, thyroid ultrasound and orbital computed tomography. The sample belongs to a study of T cells in Graves' hyperthyroidism and ophthalmopathy. Per the germline V gene, CDR1 is MNHNS and CDR2 is SASEGT. This CDR3 comprises 15 residues. J was trimmed by 4 bases and V by 5 bases; bases with no gene match: 8. Study-level results: In simple terms, a model built on 13 V-J features told ophthalmopathy apart from stable hyperthyroidism.

This chain uses TRBV6-1 with TRBJ1-2; 9 positions match TRBD1. The sequencing sample was made of blood. The sequence was obtained from a woman aged 55-70 years with Graves' hyperthyroidism. Here the CDR3 DNA reads TGTGCCAGCAGTTTACTAGGGACAGGGCTCTATGGCTACACCTTC. Protein sequence: CASSLLGTGLYGYTF.